The T cell receptor beta chain described here comes from a study of T cell repertoires in cytomegalovirus infection. Whole-study context: CMV epitopes in the study were HLA-C-restricted (recently identified) and HLA-B-restricted (well studied). It was the public TCR beta signatures that indicated both CMV infection and matching HLA type.

TCRdb processed the reads anew with MiXCR; each CDR3 protein has one entry. The table shows 150,000 to 200,000 distinct CDR3 sequences, with roughly 21% occurring only once. As for this clonotype: What it recognizes is unknown.

V dropped 4 bases and J dropped 0; count of bases not matched to a gene: 5. The CDR3 runs to 15 residues. Per germline, CDR1 MNHEY and CDR2 SVGEGT. Whole-study findings and limits: Dominating the ex vivo response were HLA-C-restricted CMV-specific TCR beta clonotypes. Cumulative public TCR beta family frequency identified carriers of CMV plus the relevant HLA.

This chain connects TRBV6-2 or TRBV6-3 to TRBJ1-1; 7 bases match TRBD1. The sample was CD8+ T cells from cultured PBMCs, taken from culture after CMV antigen stimulation. The source of this sequence is a human donor in good health (CMV status not recorded). Some clones in this sample may be carry-over from other donors' samples. The DNA of the CDR3 is TGTGCCAGCAGTTGGGGACAGCAGATGAACACTGAAGCTTTCTTT. The encoded protein is CASSWGQQMNTEAFF.